The 7 T cell receptor beta chains presented below share a single source sample, sequenced in a study of blood T cell repertoires in COVID-19. TCRdb's table, derived via immunoSEQ multiplex PCR, lists solely in-frame clones and lacks some. The sample shows about 300,000 clones, 88% of them seen only once. Sequencing input: peripheral blood. Receptor source: a woman between 25 and 40 years old with COVID-19, enrolled during active disease.

V usage is TRBV19 and J usage is TRBJ2-7; 14 bases are shared with TRBD2. From germline, CDR1 is LNHDA and CDR2 SQIVND (reference sequence). The CDR3 is made up of 16 amino acids. J gave up 4 bases and V 5 bases, and 7 bases lay outside the gene matches. The CDR3 DNA reads TGTGCCAGTAGTTCAGCCGGGACTAGCGGGGGATACGAGCAGTACTTC. It specifies CASSSAGTSGGYEQYF.

The chain links TRBV6-5 to TRBJ2-5; 8 bases align to TRBD1. Germline V gives CDR1 MNHEY, CDR2 SVGAGI. Trimming at V came to 6 bases and at J to 4 bases, leaving 4 bases not matched to a gene. The CDR3 consists of 13 residues. The CDR3 DNA is TGTGCCAGCAGCGATACAGGGGGAGAGACCCAGTACTTC. Translation gives CASSDTGGETQYF.

V gene TRBV7-2 combines with J gene TRBJ2-2; a weak D match, TRBD2 (5 bases). This CDR3 spans 15 amino acids. V gave up 1 base and J gave up 4 bases, with 10 bases separating them. In germline, CDR1 is SGHTA, CDR2 FQGNSA. CDR3 coding DNA: TGTGCCAGCAGCTTAGGCCCTAGCAGCACCGGGGAGCTGTTTTTT. Its translation: CASSLGPSSTGELFF.

This clone turned up a few times. V is TRBV7-6 and J is TRBJ1-3; no definite D call. The CDR3 has 14 residues. Germline V gene sequence: CDR1 SGHVS, CDR2 FNYEAQ. The V and J ends lost 1 base and 4 bases respectively, with 8 bases between them. This CDR3 reads CASSLESMGNTIYF. CDR3 coding DNA: TGTGCCAGCAGCTTAGAGTCTATGGGAAACACCATATATTTT.

The genes are TRBV19 and TRBJ1-4; D call uncertain. The CDR3 is 12 amino acids. The germline V gene has CDR1 LNHDA and CDR2 SQIVND (reference sequence). V gave up 9 bases and J gave up 6 bases, with 11 bases separating them. CDR3 coding DNA: TGTGCCAGCCGAGCGGCCTATGAAAAACTGTTTTTT. Translation: CASRAAYEKLFF.

The V and J genes are TRBV11-1 and TRBJ2-3; the D is unclear. CDR1 and CDR2 (germline): SGHAT, FQDESV (reference sequence). Trimming took off 5 bases at V and 2 bases at J, with 14 bases between the two ends. The CDR3 has 15 residues. The CDR3 loop is CASSLRHLNTDTQYF. CDR3 nucleotides: TGTGCCAGCAGCCTCCGACACCTAAACACAGATACGCAGTATTTT.

The genes are TRBV29-1 and TRBJ2-3; D gene uncertain. The CDR3 runs 13 residues. V lost 7 bases to trimming and J lost 4 bases, with 15 bases between them. Per germline, CDR1 SQVTM and CDR2 ANQGSEA. The DNA for the CDR3 is TGCAGCGCCCGAAAACTGAATCCAGATACGCAGTATTTT. Amino acids: CSARKLNPDTQYF.